This entry lists 17 T cell receptor beta chains sequenced from one sample in a study of OX40 agonist ivuxolimab in advanced cancers. Using immunoSEQ multiplex PCR, the repertoire was profiled, and TCRdb retains in-frame clones only, with some absent. This sample has 20,000 to 30,000 clones, with approximately 83% found just once. Sequenced material: CD4+ or CD8+ T cells sorted from blood, taken in a trial of the OX40 agonist ivuxolimab. The receptors were gathered from an adult with an advanced solid tumor such as melanoma, head and neck, liver or kidney cancer.

The J gene is TRBJ2-1, the V gene TRBV19, with 10 bases that match TRBD2. This CDR3 region has 15 residues. V dropped 11 bases and J dropped 6; count of bases not matched to a gene: 13. Germline V gene lookup returns CDR1 LNHDA and CDR2 SQIVND (reference sequence). CDR3 DNA sequence: TGTGCCTCAAGGGAAACTAGCGGGGAAACCAATGAGCAGTTCTTC. This encodes CASRETSGETNEQFF.

The chain recombines TRBV9 with TRBJ1-6, with D perhaps matching TRBD1 (5 bases). Germline CDR1 is SGDLS and CDR2 is YYNGEE. Between the trimmed V and J ends, which lost 0 bases and 6 bases, there was a span of 7 bases. The CDR3 is made up of 14 amino acids. CDR3 sequence reads: CASSVAGTNSPLHF. Here the CDR3 DNA reads TGTGCCAGCAGCGTAGCTGGGACTAATTCACCCCTCCACTTT. The full variable domain, completed using reference TRBV9 and TRBJ1-6, is DSGVTQTPKHLITATGQRVTLRCSPRSGDLSVYWYQQSLDQGLQFLIQYYNGEERAKGNILERFSAQQFPDLHSELNLSSLELGDSALYFCASSVAGTNSPLHFGNGTRLTVT.

V gene TRBV7-3 combines with J gene TRBJ2-2; no reliable D call. V was pared by 1 base and J by 6 bases, with 9 bases between. Germline CDR1 is SGHTA and CDR2 is FQGTGA. This CDR3 is 14 amino acids long. DNA of the CDR3: TGTGCCAGCAGCTTAATCAGCTCCGCCGGGGAGCTGTTTTTT. Its protein product is CASSLISSAGELFF.

The sample holds a few counts of this clone. The chain is built from TRBV9 and TRBJ1-5, with D possibly TRBD1 on 5 matching bases. The CDR3 consists of 16 residues. The germline CDR1 and CDR2 sequences are SGDLS and YYNGEE. Trimming took 5 bases from V and 0 from J, leaving 15 bases between them. CDR3 amino acids: CASSGGGGNSNQPQHF. CDR3 DNA sequence: TGTGCCAGCAGTGGTGGGGGGGGAAATAGCAATCAGCCCCAGCATTTT.

The chain couples TRBV6-5 to TRBJ1-2, with D hard to call. The germline CDR1 and CDR2 sequences are MNHEY and SVGAGI. CDR3 size: 14 residues. V dropped 0 bases and J dropped 5 bases, with 10 bases sitting between them. CDR3 amino acids: CASSYSNVDYGYTF. The CDR3 coding sequence is TGTGCCAGCAGTTACTCGAATGTTGATTATGGCTACACCTTC.

The chain has TRBV4-1 and TRBJ2-1; 11 bases are shared with TRBD1. The CDR3 runs 13 residues. V was pared by 4 bases and J by 7 bases, with 0 bases of the junction left unmatched. Germline V lookup: CDR1 MGHRA, CDR2 YSYEKL. The CDR3: CASSRDRGNEQFF. The CDR3 DNA follows: TGCGCCAGCAGCCGGGACAGGGGGAATGAGCAGTTCTTC.

J is TRBJ1-2 and V is TRBV7-6, with D possibly being TRBD1 (5 bases). V was clipped by 1 base and J by 6 bases, with 18 bases between them. CDR1 and CDR2 (germline): SGHVS, FNYEAQ. The CDR3 covers 16 residues. The CDR3 bases are TGTGCCAGCAGCTTAGGGGGGGGGAGGTCTTTGGATGGCTACACCTTC. Translating gives CASSLGGGRSLDGYTF.

The CDR3 bases are TGTGCCAGCAGCTTAACGAGGGCCCCCCCAGATACGCAGTATTTT. This encodes CASSLTRAPPDTQYF. The chain combines TRBV7-2 with TRBJ2-3; possible D gene TRBD2, 5 bases. CDR1 SGHTA and CDR2 FQGNSA come from the germline V gene. Trimming removed 2 bases at V and 4 bases at J, with 13 bases between. The CDR3 has 15 residues.

This chain connects TRBV2 to TRBJ2-2; 7 bases align to TRBD2. The V and J ends lost 8 bases and 2 bases, in that order; junction bases with no gene match: 2. The V gene's germline CDR1 is SNHLY and CDR2 FYNNEI. The CDR3 consists of 13 residues. The CDR3 nucleotides read TGTGCCAGCGGGGGGGATAACACCGGGGAGCTGTTTTTT. This encodes CASGGDNTGELFF.

The chain combines TRBV27 with TRBJ2-1; 14 positions agree with TRBD2. The germline CDR1 and CDR2 sequences are MNHEY and SMNVEV (reference sequence). Germline trimming cut 5 bases from V and 0 bases from J; bases unmatched to any gene: 3. CDR3 size: 17 residues. The CDR3 region has the DNA TGTGCCAGCAGTCCGGGGACTAGCGGGAGCTCCTACAATGAGCAGTTCTTC. This gives the protein CASSPGTSGSSYNEQFF.

The CDR3 region has the DNA TGTGCCAGCAGCTCCTTGTCCAGCAACACCGGGGAGCTGTTTTTT. The encoded protein is CASSSLSSNTGELFF. The chain couples TRBV14 to TRBJ2-2; no reliable D call. V gave up 5 bases and J gave up 2 bases, with 12 bases separating them. Germline V gene sequence: CDR1 SGHDN, CDR2 FVKESK. This CDR3 region has 15 residues.

The rearrangement joins TRBV13 to TRBJ2-5; a possible D gene is TRBD1 (6 bases). CDR3 length: 16 residues. CDR1 PRHDT and CDR2 FYEKMQ come from the germline V gene (reference sequence). V was shortened by 7 bases and J by 1 base, with 19 bases between the two germline ends. The CDR3 here is CASTLGQGFLQETQYF. The CDR3 DNA follows: TGTGCCAGCACCCTCGGGCAGGGGTTCCTCCAAGAGACCCAGTACTTC.

This clone has just one count. The chain combines TRBV7-9 with TRBJ2-5; the D gene is possibly TRBD2 (5 bases). V gave up 5 bases and J gave up 0 bases, with 7 bases separating them. CDR1 is SEHNR and CDR2 is FQNEAQ in the germline V gene (reference sequence). This CDR3 spans 13 amino acids. CDR3 residues: CASSPGNQETQYF. The DNA for the CDR3 is TGTGCCAGCAGCCCCGGGAACCAAGAGACCCAGTACTTC.

This chain uses TRBV6-6 with TRBJ2-5, with 7 nucleotides matching TRBD1. Germline lookup yields CDR1 MNHNY and CDR2 SVGAGI (reference sequence). V was clipped by 6 bases and J by 4 bases; unmatched bases: 11. This CDR3 region has 15 residues. CDR3 in DNA: TGTGCCAGCAGCACGGGACAGTCGAGGGGAGAGACCCAGTACTTC. As protein: CASSTGQSRGETQYF.

The genes are TRBV5-6 and TRBJ2-5; TRBD1 aligns across 8 bases. The CDR3 runs 15 residues. CDR1 is SGHDT and CDR2 is YYEEEE in the germline V gene. Trimming at V came to 3 bases and at J to 4 bases, leaving 8 bases not matched to a gene. The CDR3 sequence is CASSSDRGVGETQYF. In DNA form, the CDR3 reads TGTGCCAGCAGCTCAGACAGGGGCGTAGGAGAGACCCAGTACTTC.

With regard to this clone: The junction differs from germline at one of its ends, possibly a read error. The chain employs TRBV5-4 and TRBJ1-2, with unresolved D. This CDR3 has 13 amino acids. Per germline, CDR1 SGHNT and CDR2 YYREEE (reference sequence). As DNA, the CDR3 is TGTGCCAGCAGCCCCGAAGTCGCTCTGGATAAGTCGTTC. This sequence encodes CASSPEVALDKSF.

The table lists this clone with a few counts. V gene TRBV5-8 combines with J gene TRBJ2-3, with unresolved D. Germline V gene sequence: CDR1 SGHTS, CDR2 YDEGEE. The CDR3 runs to 11 residues. Trimming shortened V by 4 bases and J by 10 bases, and 10 bases separated the two germline ends. CDR3 loop: CASSRFEPQYF. The CDR3 DNA is TGTGCCAGCAGCCGCTTTGAACCGCAGTATTTT.